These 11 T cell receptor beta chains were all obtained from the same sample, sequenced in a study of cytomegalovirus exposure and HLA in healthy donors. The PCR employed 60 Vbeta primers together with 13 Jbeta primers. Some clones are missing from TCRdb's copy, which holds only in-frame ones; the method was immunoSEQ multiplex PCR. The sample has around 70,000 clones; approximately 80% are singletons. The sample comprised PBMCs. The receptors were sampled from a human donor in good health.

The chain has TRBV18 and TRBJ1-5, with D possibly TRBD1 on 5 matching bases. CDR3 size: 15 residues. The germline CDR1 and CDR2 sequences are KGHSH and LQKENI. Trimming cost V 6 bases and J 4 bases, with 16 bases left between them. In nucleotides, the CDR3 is TGTGCCAGCTCCCCAAGGGGCGGAGGGAATCAGCCCCAGCATTTT. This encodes CASSPRGGGNQPQHF.

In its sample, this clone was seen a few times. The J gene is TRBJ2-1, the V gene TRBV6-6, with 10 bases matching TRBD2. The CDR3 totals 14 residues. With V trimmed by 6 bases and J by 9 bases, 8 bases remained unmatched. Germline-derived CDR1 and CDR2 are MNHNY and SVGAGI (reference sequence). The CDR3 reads CASRAGGLITEQFF. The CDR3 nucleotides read TGTGCCAGCAGAGCGGGGGGGCTGATAACTGAGCAGTTCTTC.

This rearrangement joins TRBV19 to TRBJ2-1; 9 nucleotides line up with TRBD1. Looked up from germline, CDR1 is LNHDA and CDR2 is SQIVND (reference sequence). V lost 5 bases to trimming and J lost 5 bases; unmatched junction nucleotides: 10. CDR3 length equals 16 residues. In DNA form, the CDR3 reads TGTGCCAGTAGTGGAATCCGGGACAGGGTCAACAATGAGCAGTTCTTC. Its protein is CASSGIRDRVNNEQFF.

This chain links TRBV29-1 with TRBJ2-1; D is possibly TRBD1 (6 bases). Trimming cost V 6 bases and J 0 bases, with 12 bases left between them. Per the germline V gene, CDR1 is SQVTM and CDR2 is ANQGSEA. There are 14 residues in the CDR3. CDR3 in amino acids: CSVIDRSSYNEQFF. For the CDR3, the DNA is TGCAGCGTCATTGACAGGAGCTCCTACAATGAGCAGTTCTTC.

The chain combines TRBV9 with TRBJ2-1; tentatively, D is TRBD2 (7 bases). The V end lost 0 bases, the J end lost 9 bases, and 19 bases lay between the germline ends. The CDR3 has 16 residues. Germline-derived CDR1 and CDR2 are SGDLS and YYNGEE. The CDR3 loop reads CASSVGGGTGSIEQFF. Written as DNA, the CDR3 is TGTGCCAGCAGCGTAGGGGGGGGAACAGGGTCTATTGAGCAGTTCTTC.

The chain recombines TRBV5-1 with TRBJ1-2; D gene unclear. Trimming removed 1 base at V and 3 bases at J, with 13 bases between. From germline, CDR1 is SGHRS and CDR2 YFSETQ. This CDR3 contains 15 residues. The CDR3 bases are TGCGCCAGCAGCTTGCTGCCGAACGGGGACTATGGCTACACCTTC. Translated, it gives CASSLLPNGDYGYTF.

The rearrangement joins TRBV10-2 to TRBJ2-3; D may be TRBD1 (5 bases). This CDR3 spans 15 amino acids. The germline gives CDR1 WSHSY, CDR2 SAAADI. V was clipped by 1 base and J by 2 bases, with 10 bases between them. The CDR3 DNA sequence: TGCGCCAGCAGTGAGTGGGGCAGGGACACAGATACGCAGTATTTT. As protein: CASSEWGRDTDTQYF.

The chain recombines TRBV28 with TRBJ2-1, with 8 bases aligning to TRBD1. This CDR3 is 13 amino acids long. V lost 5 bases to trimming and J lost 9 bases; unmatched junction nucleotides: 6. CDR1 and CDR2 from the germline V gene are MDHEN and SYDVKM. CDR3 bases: TGTGCCAGCAGTGGGGAGACAGGGGTTGAGCAGTTCTTC. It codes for CASSGETGVEQFF.

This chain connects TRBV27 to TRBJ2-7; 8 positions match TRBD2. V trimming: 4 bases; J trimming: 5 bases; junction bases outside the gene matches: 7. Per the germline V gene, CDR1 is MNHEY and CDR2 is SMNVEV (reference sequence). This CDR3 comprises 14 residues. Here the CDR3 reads CASSSGLALHEQYF. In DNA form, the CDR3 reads TGTGCCAGCAGTTCCGGACTAGCACTTCACGAGCAGTACTTC.

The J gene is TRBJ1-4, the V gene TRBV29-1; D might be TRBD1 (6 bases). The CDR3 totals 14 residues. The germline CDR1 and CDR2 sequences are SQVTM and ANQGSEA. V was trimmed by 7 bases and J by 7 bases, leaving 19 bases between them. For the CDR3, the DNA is TGCAGCGCCGACTATGGACAAGGGGGTGAAAAACTGTTTTTT. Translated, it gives CSADYGQGGEKLFF.

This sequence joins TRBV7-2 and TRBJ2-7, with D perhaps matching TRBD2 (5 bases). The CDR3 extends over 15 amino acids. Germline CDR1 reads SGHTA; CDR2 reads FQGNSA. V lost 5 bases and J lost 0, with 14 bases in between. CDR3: CASSPKRTFSYEQYF. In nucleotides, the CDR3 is TGTGCCAGCAGCCCAAAGCGGACTTTCTCCTACGAGCAGTACTTC.